A single sample is the source of the 32 T cell receptor beta chains below, sequenced in a study of shared clonotypes between healthy human individuals. The repertoire was sequenced with immunoSEQ multiplex PCR; TCRdb's copy has only in-frame clones and lacks some. This table holds fewer than 2.5 million clones, 93% found once. Sequences were obtained from naive CD4+ T cells from PBMCs. This sample's subset: CD45RA+ positively selected. Source of these receptors: a man younger than 35 in good health. Some clones in this sample may be carry-over from other donors' samples.

The J gene is TRBJ2-3, the V gene TRBV9, with TRBD1 as a possible D gene (5 bases). Germline V gene sequence: CDR1 SGDLS, CDR2 YYNGEE. Trimming pared 3 bases from V and 1 base from J, leaving 18 bases between. CDR3 size: 17 residues. The CDR3 nucleotides are TGTGCCAGCAGCGCCAAATTAGAGGACATGGGCACAGATACGCAGTATTTT. The encoded protein is CASSAKLEDMGTDTQYF.

The V gene is TRBV30, the J gene TRBJ2-3; the D is unclear. CDR3 length: 14 residues. Germline CDR1 and CDR2: GTSNPN and SVGIG (reference sequence). Trimming shortened V by 0 bases and J by 6 bases, and 13 bases separated the two germline ends. The CDR3 loop reads CAWSVFPYGDTQYF. CDR3 DNA: TGTGCCTGGAGTGTATTCCCGTACGGGGATACGCAGTATTTT.

The chain uses TRBV7-2 and TRBJ2-7; TRBD1 aligns across 11 bases. The CDR3 has 15 amino acids. Germline V gene data show CDR1 as SGHTA and CDR2 as FQGNSA. V shed 5 bases, J shed 5 bases, and the junction held 8 bases outside the gene matches. CDR3 nucleotide sequence: TGTGCCAGCAGCAGGACCGGGACAGGGGGGGACGAGCAGTACTTC. Translation: CASSRTGTGGDEQYF.

This clone has a single count. The CDR3 reads CASSFWGQRVEQFF. Here the CDR3 DNA reads TGTGCCAGCAGTTTTTGGGGGCAAAGGGTCGAGCAGTTCTTC. The V gene is TRBV27, the J gene TRBJ2-1, with a tentative D call TRBD1 (6 bases). The germline gives CDR1 MNHEY, CDR2 SMNVEV (reference sequence). The V end was cut by 3 bases, the J end by 10 bases, with 16 bases between. CDR3 size: 14 residues.

This clone was detected only once. The chain combines TRBV28 with TRBJ2-5; the match to TRBD2 covers 8 bases. Losses at the gene ends were 4 bases for V and 4 bases for J; bases not matched to a gene: 5. Germline values: CDR1 MDHEN, CDR2 SYDVKM. This CDR3 contains 14 residues. The CDR3 region is CASSYFGRGETQYF. In DNA form, the CDR3 reads TGTGCCAGCAGTTACTTCGGGAGGGGAGAGACCCAGTACTTC.

The table lists this clone with a count of one. The rearrangement links TRBV30 to TRBJ2-5; 11 bases fit TRBD1. Judging by the DNA end, TRBJ2-7 fits better; the J call may be wrong. This CDR3 has 14 residues. Germline CDR1 is GTSNPN and CDR2 is SVGIG (reference sequence). The CDR3 nucleotides read TGTGCCTGGAGTCGGACAGGGGGCTTCTACGAGCAGTACTTC. Translated, it gives CAWSRTGGFYEQYF.

The V call is TRBV6-1, the J call TRBJ1-4; D is unresolved. Per germline, CDR1 MNHNS and CDR2 SASEGT. Trimming took 7 bases from V and 0 from J, leaving 9 bases between them. The CDR3 extends over 14 amino acids. The CDR3 loop is CASIDRATNEKLFF. The CDR3 DNA follows: TGTGCCAGCATTGACCGGGCAACTAATGAAAAACTGTTTTTT.

The chain employs TRBV4-2 and TRBJ2-3; 7 bases match TRBD2. J gave up 4 bases and V 1 base, and 8 bases lay outside the gene matches. Germline CDR1 reads LGHNA; CDR2 reads YNFKEQ. There are 16 residues in the CDR3. The CDR3 DNA is TGTGCCAGCAGCCAAGGTATAGCGGGTGATTCAGATACGCAGTATTTT. It specifies CASSQGIAGDSDTQYF.

Concerning this clone: Other nucleotide sequences from this sample produce the same CDR3. This chain connects TRBV9 to TRBJ2-7; TRBD1 matches at 8 bases. The germline V gene has CDR1 SGDLS and CDR2 YYNGEE. This CDR3 comprises 14 residues. With V trimmed by 2 bases and J by 3 bases, 4 bases remained unmatched. The CDR3 region is CASSVGQGNYEQYF. The DNA for the CDR3 is TGTGCCAGCAGCGTCGGACAGGGTAACTACGAGCAGTACTTC.

The rearrangement uses TRBV30 and TRBJ1-6; 9 bases fit TRBD1. J gave up 7 bases and V 5 bases, and 3 bases lay outside the gene matches. CDR3 length: 13 residues. The germline V gene encodes CDR1 GTSNPN and CDR2 SVGIG (reference sequence). Here the CDR3 reads CAWLDRGNSPLHF. The CDR3 DNA reads TGTGCCTGGCTGGACAGGGGAAATTCACCCCTCCACTTT.

V is TRBV18 and J is TRBJ2-7, with D perhaps TRBD1 (5 bases). The V end lost 5 bases, the J end lost 4 bases, and 12 bases lay between the germline ends. Germline V gene sequence: CDR1 KGHSH, CDR2 LQKENI. The length of the CDR3 is 13 residues. Written as DNA, the CDR3 is TGTGCCAGCTCAACTCAGGGCCGGTACGAGCAGTACTTC. This gives the protein CASSTQGRYEQYF.

J is TRBJ2-1 and V is TRBV5-1; D is uncertain. V was cut by 2 bases and J by 1 base, with 16 bases left in between. This CDR3 comprises 17 residues. Germline V gives CDR1 SGHRS, CDR2 YFSETQ. Here the CDR3 reads CASSFRVVADSYNEQFF. As DNA, the CDR3 is TGCGCCAGCAGCTTTAGGGTGGTGGCGGATTCCTACAATGAGCAGTTCTTC. The complete variable domain, with remaining parts taken from reference TRBV5-1 and TRBJ2-1, reads KAGVTQTPRYLIKTRGQQVTLSCSPISGHRSVSWYQQTPGQGLQFLFEYFSETQRNKGNFPGRFSGRQFSNSRSEMNVSTLELGDSALYLCASSFRVVADSYNEQFFGPGTRLTVL.

Comment on this clone: Distinct nucleotide sequences in the sample also encode this CDR3. The gene calls are TRBV4-3 and TRBJ2-7, with TRBD1 matching over 8 bases. Trimming cost V 6 bases and J 2 bases; bases outside gene matches: 6. The CDR3 consists of 14 residues. The germline gives CDR1 LGHNA, CDR2 YSLEER. The DNA of the CDR3 is TGCGCCAGCAGTCAGGACAGGGCCACCTACGAGCAGTACTTC. Translating it yields CASSQDRATYEQYF.

The chain carries TRBV6-5 and TRBJ2-2; D perhaps matches TRBD1 (5 bases). Per the germline V gene, CDR1 is MNHEY and CDR2 is SVGAGI. V was trimmed by 7 bases and J by 9 bases, leaving 21 bases between them. The CDR3 loop spans 15 amino acids. CDR3 DNA sequence: TGTGCCAGCAACACAAAATATCGGACAAAACGGGAGCTGTTTTTT. It is translated as CASNTKYRTKRELFF.

The chain is built from TRBV28 and TRBJ1-1; D is uncertain. V lost 6 bases and J lost 5, with 22 bases in between. Per germline, CDR1 MDHEN and CDR2 SYDVKM. The CDR3 runs 16 residues. The CDR3 is CASRPSGTPGNTEAFF. In DNA, the CDR3 is TGTGCCAGCAGACCTTCAGGCACTCCGGGGAATACTGAAGCTTTCTTT.

With regard to this clone: Other DNA sequences in this sample translate to the same CDR3. The gene calls are TRBV29-1 and TRBJ2-1, with 7 positions matching TRBD1. Germline trimming cut 7 bases from V and 2 bases from J; bases unmatched to any gene: 5. The germline V gene encodes CDR1 SQVTM and CDR2 ANQGSEA. There are 13 residues in the CDR3. The CDR3 DNA is TGCAGCGCTCGGGACAGACCCTACAATGAGCAGTTCTTC. Translation gives CSARDRPYNEQFF.

V is TRBV5-1 and J is TRBJ2-1, with D possibly being TRBD1 or TRBD2 (5 bases each). Trimming pared 1 base from V and 7 bases from J, leaving 12 bases between. The germline CDR1 and CDR2 sequences are SGHRS and YFSETQ. CDR3 length equals 14 residues. The CDR3 DNA sequence: TGCGCCAGCAGCTTGCCAGGGACCCATAATGAGCAGTTCTTC. Amino acids: CASSLPGTHNEQFF.

V usage is TRBV7-2 and J usage is TRBJ1-5, with D unclear. V lost 5 bases, J lost 3 bases, and 17 bases lay in between. The CDR3 extends over 16 amino acids. Germline V gives CDR1 SGHTA, CDR2 FQGNSA. The CDR3, as DNA: TGTGCCAGCAGCCTGCGAGTCGGACGGTACAATCAGCCCCAGCATTTT. Protein sequence: CASSLRVGRYNQPQHF. The whole variable domain, filled in from reference TRBV7-2 and TRBJ1-5, reads GAGVSQSPSNKVTEKGKDVELRCDPISGHTALYWYRQSLGQGLEFLIYFQGNSAPDKSGLPSDRFSAERTGGSVSTLTIQRTQQEDSAVYLCASSLRVGRYNQPQHFGDGTRLSIL.

About this clone itself: The same CDR3 can be traced to other DNA sequences in this sample. The chain joins TRBV18 to TRBJ2-1, with 9 nucleotides matching TRBD2. The CDR3 is 15 amino acids. J lost 4 bases, V lost 3 bases, and 4 bases had no gene match. CDR1 and CDR2 from the germline V gene are KGHSH and LQKENI. The CDR3 bases are TGTGCCAGCTCACCGTTAGCGGGAGTTTACAATGAGCAGTTCTTC. The encoded protein is CASSPLAGVYNEQFF.

The chain has TRBV18 and TRBJ2-7; 10 nucleotides agree with TRBD1. CDR1 KGHSH and CDR2 LQKENI come from the germline V gene. J lost 0 bases, V lost 6 bases, and 5 bases had no gene match. The CDR3 spans 15 residues. In DNA form, the CDR3 reads TGTGCCAGCTCCCAGCGGACAGGGGGCTCCTACGAGCAGTACTTC. It is translated as CASSQRTGGSYEQYF.

In the case of this clone: The same CDR3 also results from other DNA sequences found in this sample. The chain joins TRBV28 to TRBJ1-1; D remains unclear. Germline-derived CDR1 and CDR2 are MDHEN and SYDVKM. The germline V and J ends were trimmed by 2 bases and 5 bases, with 6 bases remaining between them. The CDR3 covers 12 residues. CDR3 sequence reads: CASSLGYTEAFF. CDR3 DNA: TGTGCCAGCAGTTTAGGTTATACTGAAGCTTTCTTT.

The J gene is TRBJ2-2, the V gene TRBV11-2; TRBD1 aligns across 9 bases. Per germline, CDR1 SGHAT and CDR2 FQNNGV. The V segment lost 4 bases and the J segment 6 bases; nucleotides outside the gene matches: 9. The CDR3 sequence is 16 residues long. CDR3: CASSSRQGVAAGELFF. The CDR3 DNA sequence: TGTGCCAGCAGCTCTAGACAGGGGGTAGCGGCCGGGGAGCTGTTTTTT.

V is TRBV5-1 and J is TRBJ2-3; 10 bases align to TRBD2. The germline gives CDR1 SGHRS, CDR2 YFSETQ. V shed 4 bases, J shed 2 bases, and the junction held 7 bases outside the gene matches. This CDR3 has 16 amino acids. The CDR3 is CASSAISGGYTDTQYF. DNA of the CDR3: TGCGCCAGCAGCGCCATTAGCGGGGGGTACACAGATACGCAGTATTTT. Drawing the rest from reference TRBV5-1 and TRBJ2-3, the complete variable domain is KAGVTQTPRYLIKTRGQQVTLSCSPISGHRSVSWYQQTPGQGLQFLFEYFSETQRNKGNFPGRFSGRQFSNSRSEMNVSTLELGDSALYLCASSAISGGYTDTQYFGPGTRLTVL.

The rearrangement links TRBV6-1 to TRBJ2-7, with D tentatively TRBD1 (6 bases). V was cut by 4 bases and J by 5 bases, with 15 bases left in between. The CDR3 is 14 amino acids. Germline CDR1 and CDR2: MNHNS and SASEGT. CDR3 bases: TGTGCCAGCAGTGCCTGGGGACAAAGCAACGAGCAGTACTTC. This codes for CASSAWGQSNEQYF.

This clone has only one observation. The genes are TRBV11-2 and TRBJ2-1; 7 bases agree with TRBD1. The V gene end was trimmed by 2 bases and the J gene end by 3 bases; junction bases not matched to a gene: 13. Germline V gene lookup returns CDR1 SGHAT and CDR2 FQNNGV. CDR3 length: 18 residues. In DNA, the CDR3 is TGTGCCAGCAGCTTACTCCAAGGGGGCTCGGTACTCTACAATGAGCAGTTCTTC. Amino acids: CASSLLQGGSVLYNEQFF. Variable domain in full (rest from reference TRBV11-2 and TRBJ2-1): EAGVAQSPRYKIIEKRQSVAFWCNPISGHATLYWYQQILGQGPKLLIQFQNNGVVDDSQLPKDRFSAERLKGVDSTLKIQPAKLEDSAVYLCASSLLQGGSVLYNEQFFGPGTRLTVL.

The V gene is TRBV15, the J gene TRBJ2-7; D is unresolved. Deletions cut 2 bases from V and 6 bases from J, with 8 bases between. Germline V gene lookup returns CDR1 LNHNV and CDR2 YYDKDF (reference sequence). The CDR3 has 12 amino acids. CDR3 sequence: CATSRNRLEQYF. For the CDR3, the DNA is TGTGCCACCAGCAGAAATCGTCTCGAGCAGTACTTC. The whole variable domain, filled in from reference TRBV15 and TRBJ2-7, reads DAMVIQNPRYQVTQFGKPVTLSCSQTLNHNVMYWYQQKSSQAPKLLFHYYDKDFNNEADTPDNFQSRRPNTSFCFLDIRSPGLGDTAMYLCATSRNRLEQYFGPGTRLTVT.

The table lists this clone with a count of one. V gene TRBV15 combines with J gene TRBJ1-5, with D possibly matching TRBD1 (6 bases). CDR3 length: 13 amino acids. Trimming took off 4 bases at V and 7 bases at J, with 11 bases between the two ends. The germline V gene has CDR1 LNHNV and CDR2 YYDKDF (reference sequence). The CDR3 reads CATSNRQEQPQHF. The CDR3 nucleotides read TGTGCCACCAGCAATAGACAGGAACAGCCCCAGCATTTT.

The chain carries TRBV28 and TRBJ1-2; D is undetermined. V was clipped by 5 bases and J by 3 bases, with 16 bases between them. This CDR3 has 15 amino acids. Germline lookup yields CDR1 MDHEN and CDR2 SYDVKM. The CDR3 DNA is TGTGCCAGCAGTGGCGGTGGGGATGGAGACTATGGCTACACCTTC. Residues: CASSGGGDGDYGYTF.

The chain combines TRBV7-2 with TRBJ1-5, with TRBD1 as a possible D gene (6 bases). Trimming took 1 base from V and 4 from J, leaving 14 bases between them. This CDR3 contains 16 residues. In germline, CDR1 is SGHTA, CDR2 FQGNSA. The CDR3 is CASSLEGGHRNQPQHF. In nucleotides, the CDR3 is TGTGCCAGCAGCTTAGAAGGGGGACACCGGAATCAGCCCCAGCATTTT.

As for this clone: Additional DNA sequences in this sample encode the identical CDR3. This sequence joins TRBV5-1 and TRBJ1-5; D ambiguous. Trimming removed 0 bases at V and 0 bases at J, with 7 bases between. In germline, CDR1 is SGHRS, CDR2 YFSETQ. This CDR3 contains 15 residues. CDR3 protein: CASSLEGISNQPQHF. The CDR3 nucleotides are TGCGCCAGCAGCTTGGAAGGGATTAGCAATCAGCCCCAGCATTTT.

The chain links TRBV5-1 to TRBJ2-2, with D perhaps TRBD1 (6 bases). CDR3 size: 15 residues. V lost 1 base and J lost 7, with 14 bases in between. Per the germline V gene, CDR1 is SGHRS and CDR2 is YFSETQ. CDR3 residues: CASSLFQIGGGELFF. As DNA, the CDR3 is TGCGCCAGCAGCTTGTTCCAGATAGGGGGCGGGGAGCTGTTTTTT.

The table lists this clone with a count of one. The gene calls are TRBV28 and TRBJ1-1; 9 positions agree with TRBD1. V lost 6 bases to trimming and J lost 5 bases; unmatched junction nucleotides: 13. The CDR3 runs 16 residues. Germline V gene lookup returns CDR1 MDHEN and CDR2 SYDVKM. CDR3 coding DNA: TGTGCCAGCAGCCTGATAGACAGGGGGTTATTTACTGAAGCTTTCTTT. Encoded protein: CASSLIDRGLFTEAFF.